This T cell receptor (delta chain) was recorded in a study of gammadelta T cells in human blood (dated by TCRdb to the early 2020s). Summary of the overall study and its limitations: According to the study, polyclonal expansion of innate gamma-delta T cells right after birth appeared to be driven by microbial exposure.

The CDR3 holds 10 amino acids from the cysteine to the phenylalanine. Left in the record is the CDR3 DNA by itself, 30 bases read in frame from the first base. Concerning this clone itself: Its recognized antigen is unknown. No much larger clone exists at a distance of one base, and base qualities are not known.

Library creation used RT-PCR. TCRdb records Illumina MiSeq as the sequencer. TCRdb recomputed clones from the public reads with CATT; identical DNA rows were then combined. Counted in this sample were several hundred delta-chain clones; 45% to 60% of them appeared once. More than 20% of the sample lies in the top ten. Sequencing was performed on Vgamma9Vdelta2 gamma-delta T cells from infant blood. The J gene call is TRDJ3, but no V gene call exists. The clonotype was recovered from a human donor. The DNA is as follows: TGCGCCTGGGACACCCGACAGATGTTTTTC. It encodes CAWDTRQMFF.